This TCR beta chain was documented in a study of PD-1 blockade in classical Hodgkin lymphoma. Sequencing used immunoSEQ multiplex PCR; TCRdb keeps in-frame clones, though not all of them. Of some 2,500 clones listed, 65% to 90% are singletons. The CDR3 covers 15 residues. Germline lookup yields CDR1 SGHRS and CDR2 YFSETQ. With 2 bases clipped from V and 3 bases from J, the junction kept 5 bases outside the gene matches. Brentuximab vedotin exposure varied among the patients, all of whom had relapsed after autologous stem cell transplantation. From thawed PBMCs, CD4+ T cells were purified using magnetic negative selection.

This sample comprised CD4+ T cells from blood, obtained at baseline. The receptor was isolated from a human donor with classical Hodgkin lymphoma. The rearrangement uses TRBV5-1 and TRBJ2-7, with 10 positions matching TRBD2. The CDR3 is CASSFSGRAGYEQYF. The CDR3 nucleotides are TGCGCCAGCAGCTTCAGCGGGAGGGCCGGCTACGAGCAGTACTTC.